This TCR beta chain was documented in a study of T cells expressing NK-cell markers. The CDR3 is 15 amino acids. Germline-derived CDR1 and CDR2 are SGHTA and FQGNSA. Reprocessing the 5' RACE reads, TCRdb reports a single entry for every CDR3 protein and omits DNA. Recorded for this sample: over 200,000 distinct CDR3 sequences. The receptor was derived from a man in his late teens or twenties in good health. The source material was blood T cells: a sorted CD56 or NKG2C T cell subset, CD4+ or CD8+ T cells, or bulk PBMC T cells (not recorded which). This chain joins TRBV7-2 and TRBJ2-5; without DNA, the TCRdb call of TRBD1 cannot be checked. CDR3 region: CASSLRGGQQETQYF.